This T cell receptor (beta chain) was recovered during a study of blood T cell repertoires in COVID-19. Study overall: Italy, Spain and the United States were the sources of the convalescent and acute COVID-19 samples. From T cells, B-cell-depleted T cells, or PBMCs came the material, which was cDNA or gDNA.

Germline V CDR1 and CDR2: GTSNPN, SVGIG (reference sequence). This CDR3 is built from 15 residues. The V end was cut by 2 bases, the J end by 1 base, with 14 bases between. The assay was immunoSEQ multiplex PCR, and TCRdb's table has in-frame clones only and misses some. The data show around 260,000 clones, around 90% seen once. Seattle patient enrollment occurred during active infection, with longitudinal follow-up thereafter. V gene TRBV30 combines with J gene TRBJ1-1; D may be TRBD1 (6 bases). The sequenced sample consisted of peripheral blood. The receptor was isolated from a woman in her 70s with COVID-19, enrolled during active disease. The CDR3: CAWSHPVGANTEAFF. In DNA form, the CDR3 reads TGTGCCTGGAGTCACCCCGTGGGGGCGAACACTGAAGCTTTCTTT.